This T cell receptor (beta chain) was documented in a study of radiotherapy plus CTLA-4 blockade in lung cancer. V lost 5 bases, J lost 11 bases, and 15 bases lay in between. This CDR3 has 12 amino acids. In germline, CDR1 is MDHEN, CDR2 SYDVKM. Assay: immunoSEQ multiplex PCR; the TCRdb copy retains only in-frame clones and omits some. The repertoire holds roughly 93,000 clones, with approximately 85% as singletons. Sequencing was performed on peripheral blood, taken from a patient treated with radiotherapy plus ipilimumab. The TCR was taken from a human donor with non-small cell lung cancer who had a partial response to radiotherapy plus ipilimumab. This chain uses TRBV28 with TRBJ1-1; possibly TRBD1 for D (5 bases). CDR3 amino acids: CASSARQNEAFF. CDR3 nucleotides: TGTGCCAGCAGTGCGAGACAGAATGAGGCTTTCTTT. Full variable domain (missing parts from reference TRBV28 and TRBJ1-1): DVKVTQSSRYLVKRTGEKVFLECVQDMDHENMFWYRQDPGLGLRLIYFSYDVKMKEKGDIPEGYSVSREKKERFSLILESASTNQTSMYLCASSARQNEAFFGQGTRLTVV.